These 5 T cell receptor beta chains share one sample of origin, sequenced in a study of shared clonotypes between healthy human individuals. CD45RO-negative, CCR7-positively selected cells formed the naive CD8 fraction, excluding terminally differentiated effector memory CD45RA+ cells. Here immunoSEQ multiplex PCR was the method, and the copy in TCRdb shows in-frame clones only, minus some. The table records about 2.1 million clones, around 93% of them present only once. The sample consisted of naive CD8+ T cells from PBMCs. These receptors were obtained from a man younger than 30 in good health. Some clones in this sample may be carry-over from other donors' samples.

This clone was seen a single time. V gene TRBV19 combines with J gene TRBJ1-1; D is ambiguous. CDR3 length equals 13 residues. Germline V CDR1 and CDR2: LNHDA, SQIVND (reference sequence). V was cut by 5 bases and J by 4 bases, with 11 bases left in between. The chain's CDR3 is CASSFWSATEAFF. The CDR3 nucleotides are TGTGCCAGTAGTTTTTGGTCGGCCACTGAAGCTTTCTTT.

The chain's CDR3 is CASRRVGGTGVTYEQYF. In nucleotides, the CDR3 is TGTGCCAGCAGACGGGTGGGTGGGACAGGTGTTACCTACGAGCAGTACTTC. The rearrangement links TRBV7-9 to TRBJ2-7, with 8 bases lining up with TRBD1. Germline values: CDR1 SEHNR, CDR2 FQNEAQ (reference sequence). The V segment lost 6 bases and the J segment 2 bases; nucleotides outside the gene matches: 15. CDR3 length equals 17 residues.

This rearrangement joins TRBV11-2 to TRBJ2-7, with 8 nucleotides matching TRBD1. This CDR3 region has 18 residues. The germline CDR1 and CDR2 sequences are SGHAT and FQNNGV. Unmatched junction bases numbered 15, after V lost 0 bases and J lost 5 bases. In nucleotides, the CDR3 is TGTGCCAGCAGCTTAGATCTTGGGGTACAGGGGGTCAGCAACGAGCAGTACTTC. Translated, it gives CASSLDLGVQGVSNEQYF.

Concerning this clone: Other DNA sequences from this sample encode an identical CDR3 as well. For the CDR3, the DNA is TGTGCCAGCAGCTTAGGGCAGGTCTACGAGCAGTACTTC. It is translated as CASSLGQVYEQYF. The chain recombines TRBV5-4 with TRBJ2-7; D is uncertain. Germline lookup yields CDR1 SGHNT and CDR2 YYREEE (reference sequence). V was pared by 2 bases and J by 3 bases, with 9 bases between. This CDR3 has 13 residues.

The V call is TRBV18, the J call TRBJ2-5, with a possible D match to TRBD1 (6 bases). Germline values: CDR1 KGHSH, CDR2 LQKENI. The V end lost 8 bases, the J end lost 2 bases, and 18 bases lay between the germline ends. CDR3 size: 15 residues. This CDR3 is CASVQGITLQETQYF. DNA of the CDR3: TGTGCCAGCGTGCAGGGGATTACGCTACAAGAGACCCAGTACTTC. Filled out from reference TRBV18 and TRBJ2-5, the complete variable domain reads NAGVMQNPRHLVRRRGQEARLRCSPMKGHSHVYWYRQLPEEGLKFMVYLQKENIIDESGMPKERFSAEFPKEGPSILRIQQVVRGDSAAYFCASVQGITLQETQYFGPGTRLLVL.